The 10 T cell receptor beta chains in this list originate from one sample, sequenced in a study of monozygotic twins with inflammatory bowel disease. TCRdb re-called the 5' RACE reads and gives one entry per CDR3 protein, without DNA. There are about 200,000 distinct CDR3 sequences in the sample, with 6% to 9% held by the top ten. The sequenced sample was blood. These TCRs come from a human donor with ulcerative colitis or Crohn's disease, or a healthy co-twin of an affected twin (not recorded which).

This chain connects TRBV15 to TRBJ2-2; TCRdb outputs TRBD2, but without DNA this stays unchecked. CDR3 length equals 14 residues. Germline CDR1 reads LNHNV; CDR2 reads YYDKDF (reference sequence). The CDR3 region is CATSSLAGTGELFF.

The chain links TRBV12-3 or TRBV12-4 to TRBJ1-1; TCRdb outputs TRBD1, but without DNA this stays unchecked. The length of the CDR3 is 15 residues. The CDR3 sequence: CASRPTGHLNTEAFF.

The chain carries TRBV2 and TRBJ2-1. This CDR3 comprises 12 residues. Per germline, CDR1 SNHLY and CDR2 FYNNEI. The chain's CDR3 is CASSETGNEQFF.

The chain carries TRBV7-8 and TRBJ1-1. Per germline, CDR1 SGHVS and CDR2 FQNEAQ. The CDR3 length is 11 residues. CDR3 sequence reads: CASSPHTEAFF.

This rearrangement joins TRBV7-9 to TRBJ1-3; there is no DNA to check the TCRdb D call of TRBD1. Germline CDR1 and CDR2: SEHNR and FQNEAQ (reference sequence). The CDR3 is 13 residues long. CDR3 in amino acids: CVSRDNSGNTIYF.

The CDR3 loop is CSAQPTGLYEQYF. This chain links TRBV29-1 with TRBJ2-7; TCRdb indicates TRBD1, and absent DNA this call remains unverified. The CDR3 contains 13 residues. CDR1 and CDR2 from the germline V gene are SQVTM and ANQGSEA.

The rearrangement joins TRBV29-1 to TRBJ2-3; TCRdb designates TRBD2, a call that cannot be tested without DNA. The CDR3 runs 16 residues. The germline V gene encodes CDR1 SQVTM and CDR2 ANQGSEA. CDR3 region: CSVCKGLAGEGDTQYF.

This chain's CDR3 is CRATGEGSYEQYF. This chain uses TRBV20-1 with TRBJ2-7; TCRdb selects TRBD1, and the lack of DNA leaves this call unchecked. Germline V gives CDR1 DFQATT, CDR2 SNEGSKA (reference sequence). The CDR3 has 13 residues.

The V gene is TRBV7-2, the J gene TRBJ2-7; absent DNA, TCRdb's TRBD1 call cannot be checked. CDR1 and CDR2 from the germline V gene are SGHTA and FQGNSA. This CDR3 has 15 amino acids. The CDR3 region is CASSLSGGGPYEQYF.

The rearrangement links TRBV7-8 to TRBJ2-5. CDR3 size: 13 residues. Germline V gene sequence: CDR1 SGHVS, CDR2 FQNEAQ. CDR3 sequence reads: CASSLLEQETQYF.